This T cell receptor (beta chain) was retrieved from a study of T cell repertoires in cytomegalovirus infection. This clonotype was found a few times. Trimming shortened V by 2 bases and J by 10 bases, and 9 bases separated the two germline ends. Per the germline V gene, CDR1 is SNHLY and CDR2 is FYNNEI. The CDR3 has 11 amino acids. TCRdb fed the reads into MiXCR, producing one record per CDR3 protein. This sample carries 300,000 to 450,000 distinct CDR3 sequences, about a sixth of them seen once, and the ten largest clones take less than 9.5%. Material: PBMCs. This clonotype was obtained from a human donor in good health (CMV status not recorded). Some clones in this sample may be carry-over from other donors' samples. This chain connects TRBV2 to TRBJ2-7, with D perhaps matching TRBD1 (5 bases). In DNA, the CDR3 is TGTGCCAGCAGTGAACTTGGACACCAGTACTTC. Translated, it gives CASSELGHQYF.